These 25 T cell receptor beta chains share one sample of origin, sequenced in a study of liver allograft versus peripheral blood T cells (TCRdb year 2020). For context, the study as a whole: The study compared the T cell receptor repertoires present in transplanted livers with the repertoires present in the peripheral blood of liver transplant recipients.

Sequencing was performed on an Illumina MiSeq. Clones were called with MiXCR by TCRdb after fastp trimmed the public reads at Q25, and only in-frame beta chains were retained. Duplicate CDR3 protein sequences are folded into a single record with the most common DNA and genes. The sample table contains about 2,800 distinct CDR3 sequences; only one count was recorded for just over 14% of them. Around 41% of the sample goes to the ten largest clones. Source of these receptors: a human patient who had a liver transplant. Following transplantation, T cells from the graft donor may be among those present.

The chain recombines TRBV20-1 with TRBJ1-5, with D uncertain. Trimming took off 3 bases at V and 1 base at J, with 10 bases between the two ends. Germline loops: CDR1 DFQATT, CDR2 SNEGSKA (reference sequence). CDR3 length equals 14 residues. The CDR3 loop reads CSASLRRSNQPQHF. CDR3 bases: TGCAGTGCTAGTCTCCGGAGGAGCAATCAGCCCCAGCATTTT.

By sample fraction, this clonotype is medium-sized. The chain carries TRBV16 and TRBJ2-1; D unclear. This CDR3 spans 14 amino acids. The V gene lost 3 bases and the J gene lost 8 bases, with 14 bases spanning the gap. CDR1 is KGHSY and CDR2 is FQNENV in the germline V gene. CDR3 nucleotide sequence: TGTGCCAGCAGCCACCCGCCCCCCCGGGATGAGCAGTTCTTC. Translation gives CASSHPPPRDEQFF.

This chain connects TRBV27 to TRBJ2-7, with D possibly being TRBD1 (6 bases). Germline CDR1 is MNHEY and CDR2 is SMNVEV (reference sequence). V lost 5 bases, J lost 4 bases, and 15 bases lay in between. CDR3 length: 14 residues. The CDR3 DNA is TGTGCCAGCAGTCCCGTCTTGGGGGCGTACGAGCAGTACTTC. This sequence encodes CASSPVLGAYEQYF.

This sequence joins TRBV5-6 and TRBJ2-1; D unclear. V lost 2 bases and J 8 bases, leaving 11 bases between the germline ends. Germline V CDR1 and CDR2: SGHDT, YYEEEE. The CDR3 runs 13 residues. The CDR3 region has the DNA TGTGCCAGCAGCTTAGCTATACGGGATGAGCAGTTCTTC. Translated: CASSLAIRDEQFF.

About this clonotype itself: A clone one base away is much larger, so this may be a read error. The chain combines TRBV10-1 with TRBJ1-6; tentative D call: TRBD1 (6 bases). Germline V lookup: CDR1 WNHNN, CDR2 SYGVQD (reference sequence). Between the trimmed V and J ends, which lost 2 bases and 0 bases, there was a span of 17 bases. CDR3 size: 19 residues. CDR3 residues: CASSESGQFLLSYNSPLHF. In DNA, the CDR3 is TGCGCCAGCAGTGAGAGTGGACAGTTCCTCCTCTCCTATAATTCACCCCTCCACTTT.

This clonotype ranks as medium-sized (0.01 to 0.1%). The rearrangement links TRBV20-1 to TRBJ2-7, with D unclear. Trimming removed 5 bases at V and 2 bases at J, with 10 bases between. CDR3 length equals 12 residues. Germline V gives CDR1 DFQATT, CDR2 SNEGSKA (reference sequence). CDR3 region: CSADQWTYEQYF. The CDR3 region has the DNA TGCAGTGCTGACCAGTGGACCTACGAGCAGTACTTC.

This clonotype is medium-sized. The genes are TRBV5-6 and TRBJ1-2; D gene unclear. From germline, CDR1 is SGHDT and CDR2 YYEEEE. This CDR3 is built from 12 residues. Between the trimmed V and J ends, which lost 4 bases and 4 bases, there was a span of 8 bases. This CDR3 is CASSHALYGYTF. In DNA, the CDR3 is TGTGCCAGCAGCCACGCTCTCTATGGCTACACCTTC. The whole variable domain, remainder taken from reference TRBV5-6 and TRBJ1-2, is DAGVTQSPTHLIKTRGQQVTLRCSPKSGHDTVSWYQQALGQGPQFIFQYYEEEERQRGNFPDRFSGHQFPNYSSELNVNALLLGDSALYLCASSHALYGYTFGSGTRLTVV.

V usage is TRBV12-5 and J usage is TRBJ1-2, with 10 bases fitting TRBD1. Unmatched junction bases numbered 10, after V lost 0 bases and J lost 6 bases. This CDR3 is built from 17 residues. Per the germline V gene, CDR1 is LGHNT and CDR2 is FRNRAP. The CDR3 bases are TGTGCTAGTGGTTTGGTACCGGGACAGGGGATTGAAGATGGCTACACCTTC. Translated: CASGLVPGQGIEDGYTF.

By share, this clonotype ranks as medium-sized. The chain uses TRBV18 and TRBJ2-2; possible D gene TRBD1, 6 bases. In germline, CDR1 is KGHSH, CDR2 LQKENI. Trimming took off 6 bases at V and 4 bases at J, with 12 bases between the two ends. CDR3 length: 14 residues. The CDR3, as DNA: TGTGCCAGCTCGGACCCCAGGGGCACCGGGGAGCTGTTTTTT. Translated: CASSDPRGTGELFF.

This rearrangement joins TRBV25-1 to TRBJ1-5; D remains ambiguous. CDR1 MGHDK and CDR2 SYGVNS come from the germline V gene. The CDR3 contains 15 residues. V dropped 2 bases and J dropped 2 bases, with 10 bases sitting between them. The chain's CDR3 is CASSEAGYGNQPQHF. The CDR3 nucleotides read TGTGCCAGCAGTGAAGCGGGGTATGGCAATCAGCCCCAGCATTTT.

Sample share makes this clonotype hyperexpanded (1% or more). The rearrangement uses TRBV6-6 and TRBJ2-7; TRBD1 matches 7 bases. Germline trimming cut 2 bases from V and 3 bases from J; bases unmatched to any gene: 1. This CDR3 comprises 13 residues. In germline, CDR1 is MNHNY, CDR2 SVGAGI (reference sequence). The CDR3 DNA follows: TGTGCCAGCAGTTACCAGGGGGACTACGAGCAGTACTTC. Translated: CASSYQGDYEQYF.

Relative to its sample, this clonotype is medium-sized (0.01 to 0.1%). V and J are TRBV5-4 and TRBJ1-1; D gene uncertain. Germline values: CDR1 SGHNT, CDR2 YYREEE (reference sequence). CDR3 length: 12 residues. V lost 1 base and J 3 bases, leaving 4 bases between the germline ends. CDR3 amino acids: CASSLSDTEAFF. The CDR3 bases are TGTGCCAGCAGCTTGTCTGACACTGAAGCTTTCTTT.

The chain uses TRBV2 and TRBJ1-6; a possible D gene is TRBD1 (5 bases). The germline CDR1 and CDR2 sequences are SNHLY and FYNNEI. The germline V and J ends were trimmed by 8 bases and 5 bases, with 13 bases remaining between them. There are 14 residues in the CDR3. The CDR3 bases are TGTGCCAGCTTGGGGGTGGAAGATAATTCACCCCTCCACTTT. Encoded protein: CASLGVEDNSPLHF. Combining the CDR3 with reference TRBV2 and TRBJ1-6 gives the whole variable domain EPEVTQTPSHQVTQMGQEVILRCVPISNHLYFYWYRQILGQKVEFLVSFYNNEISEKSEIFDDQFSVERPDGSNFTLKIRSTKLEDSAMYFCASLGVEDNSPLHFGNGTRLTVT.

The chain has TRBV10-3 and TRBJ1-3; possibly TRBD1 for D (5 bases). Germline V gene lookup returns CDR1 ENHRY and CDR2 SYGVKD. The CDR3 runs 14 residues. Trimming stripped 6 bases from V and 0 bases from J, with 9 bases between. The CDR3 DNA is TGTGCCATCAGCCCAGGGAGCTCTGGAAACACCATATATTTT. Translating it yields CAISPGSSGNTIYF.

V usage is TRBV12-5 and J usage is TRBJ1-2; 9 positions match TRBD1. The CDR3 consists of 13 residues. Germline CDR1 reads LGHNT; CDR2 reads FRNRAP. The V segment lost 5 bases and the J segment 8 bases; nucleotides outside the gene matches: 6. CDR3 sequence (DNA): TGTGCTAGTGGTCCACGGACAGGGGACGGCTACACCTTC. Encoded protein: CASGPRTGDGYTF.

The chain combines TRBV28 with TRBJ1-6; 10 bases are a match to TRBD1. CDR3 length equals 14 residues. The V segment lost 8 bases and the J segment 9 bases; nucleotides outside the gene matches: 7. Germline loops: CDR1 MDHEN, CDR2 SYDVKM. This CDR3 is CASQTGGEISPLHF. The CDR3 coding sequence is TGTGCCAGCCAGACAGGGGGCGAAATTTCACCCCTCCACTTT.

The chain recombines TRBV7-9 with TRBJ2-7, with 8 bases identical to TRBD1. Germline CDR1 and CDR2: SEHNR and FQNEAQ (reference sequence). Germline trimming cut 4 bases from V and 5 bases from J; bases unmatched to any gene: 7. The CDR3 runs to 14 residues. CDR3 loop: CASSSTDRDNEQYF. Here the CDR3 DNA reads TGTGCCAGCAGCTCCACGGACAGGGACAACGAGCAGTACTTC.

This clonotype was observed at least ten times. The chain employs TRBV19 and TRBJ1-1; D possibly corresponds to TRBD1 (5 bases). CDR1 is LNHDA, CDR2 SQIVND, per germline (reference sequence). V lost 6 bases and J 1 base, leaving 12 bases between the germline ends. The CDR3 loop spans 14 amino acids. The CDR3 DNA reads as TGTGCCAGTAGCCGGGACGTAGCGAACACTGAAGCTTTCTTT. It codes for CASSRDVANTEAFF.

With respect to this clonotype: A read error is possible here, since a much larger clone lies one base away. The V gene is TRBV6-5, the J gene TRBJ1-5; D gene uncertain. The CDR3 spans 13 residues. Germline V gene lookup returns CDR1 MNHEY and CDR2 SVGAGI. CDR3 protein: CAGSYNPNQPQHF. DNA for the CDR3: TGTGCCGGCAGTTACAATCCCAATCAGCCCCAGCATTTT.

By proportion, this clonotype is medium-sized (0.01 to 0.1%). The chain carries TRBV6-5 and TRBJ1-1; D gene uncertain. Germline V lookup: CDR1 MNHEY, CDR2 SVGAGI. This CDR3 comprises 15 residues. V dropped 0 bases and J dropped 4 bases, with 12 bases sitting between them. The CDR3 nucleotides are TGTGCCAGCAGTTACTCGAAATCAGGTGGCACTGAAGCTTTCTTT. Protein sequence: CASSYSKSGGTEAFF.

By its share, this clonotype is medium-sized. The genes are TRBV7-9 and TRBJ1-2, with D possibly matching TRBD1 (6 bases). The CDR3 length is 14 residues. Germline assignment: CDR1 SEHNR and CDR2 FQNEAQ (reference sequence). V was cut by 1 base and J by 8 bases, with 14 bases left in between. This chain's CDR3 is CASSLGLQGKGYTF. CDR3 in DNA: TGTGCCAGCAGCTTAGGACTACAGGGTAAAGGCTACACCTTC.

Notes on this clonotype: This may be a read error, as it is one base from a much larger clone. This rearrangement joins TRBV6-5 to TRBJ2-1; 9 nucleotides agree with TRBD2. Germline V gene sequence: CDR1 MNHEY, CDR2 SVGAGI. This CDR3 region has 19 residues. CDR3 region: CASSYPSGASGISCNEQFF. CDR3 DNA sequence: TGTGCCAGCAGTTACCCCTCAGGGGCTAGCGGGATATCCTGCAATGAGCAGTTCTTC.

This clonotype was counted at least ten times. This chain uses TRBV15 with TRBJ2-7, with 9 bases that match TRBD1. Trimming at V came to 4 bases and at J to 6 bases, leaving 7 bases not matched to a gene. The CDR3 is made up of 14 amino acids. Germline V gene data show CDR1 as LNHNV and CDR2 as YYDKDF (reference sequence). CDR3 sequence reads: CATSTRDRVGEQYF. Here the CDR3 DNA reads TGTGCCACCAGCACCAGGGACAGGGTTGGCGAGCAGTACTTC. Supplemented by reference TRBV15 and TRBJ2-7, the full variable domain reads DAMVIQNPRYQVTQFGKPVTLSCSQTLNHNVMYWYQQKSSQAPKLLFHYYDKDFNNEADTPDNFQSRRPNTSFCFLDIRSPGLGDTAMYLCATSTRDRVGEQYFGPGTRLTVT.

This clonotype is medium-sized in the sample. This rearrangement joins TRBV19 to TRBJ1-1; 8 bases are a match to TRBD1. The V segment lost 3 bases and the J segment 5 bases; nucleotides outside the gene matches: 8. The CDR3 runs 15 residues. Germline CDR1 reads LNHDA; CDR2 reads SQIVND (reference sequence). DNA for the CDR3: TGTGCCAGTAGTATGGTGACAGGGGCGAATACTGAAGCTTTCTTT. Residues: CASSMVTGANTEAFF.

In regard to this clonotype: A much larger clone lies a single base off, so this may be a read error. CDR3 DNA: TGTGTCAGCAGAGGGATACTTTATAGCAATCAGCCCCAGCATTTT. Protein: CVSRGILYSNQPQHF. The rearrangement uses TRBV6-1 and TRBJ1-5; D uncertain. Germline CDR1 reads MNHNS; CDR2 reads SASEGT. This CDR3 contains 15 residues.